This paragraph covers one T cell receptor (beta chain) sequence. Its antigen is still unknown. The read halts 3 residues ahead of the CDR3 end, with the missing end drawn from the germline J gene. Every participant had a single incident cervical HPV16 infection, and women with prevalent HPV16 infections were excluded. Cervical HPV DNA was detected by MY09/MY11 PCR, and genotyping was performed by dot-blot hybridization. Less than 19 mL of heparinized blood was centrifuged, after which the buffy coat was aliquoted, frozen at -30 degrees C, and then stored at -80 degrees C. Genomic DNA was extracted from buffy coat specimens using QIAGEN kits. The immunoSEQ assay used multiplex PCR to amplify TCR beta CDR3 regions from an average of about 1.1 ug of genomic DNA per sample. Primer bias was corrected in the assay by using a complete synthetic TCR repertoire to establish an amplification baseline. The amplicons were sequenced on the Illumina platform. The original methods were these. Error correction of the sequences involved clustering with frequency ratios plus a modified nearest-neighbor algorithm, after which the sequences were analyzed in the immunoSEQ Analyzer using IMGT gene definitions. At each rarefaction depth, TCR richness and evenness were averaged across 20 rarefaction repeats, and samples with fewer sequences than that depth were excluded. V, D and J gene relative abundances were compared between groups with Wilcoxon rank sum tests, applying FDR correction. An intraclass correlation of approximately 96% for TCR richness and an average of about 77% across 65 or so gene segments were obtained from the blinded duplicates. TCRdb carries this immuneACCESS record with in-frame sequences only. Its versions omit some clonotypes, under half of them owing to an unresolved V gene in the studies checked, with the rest unexplained. The D gene and trimming were derived from the DNA, and the V and J assignments and clone size from that table. This sample's listing comprises tens of thousands of clones. The ten largest clones take up about 6% of the sample.

Trimming takes 1 base from V and 3 bases from J, and the germline ends sit 13 bases apart. Spanning cysteine to phenylalanine, the CDR3 consists of 14 amino acids. The DNA shown is the part of the CDR3 that was read: 33 bases, in frame from base 1. The germline V gene (reference sequence) supplies CDR1 DFQATT and CDR2 SNEGSKA. This specimen comes from a study of T cells in women clearing cervical HPV infection (dated by TCRdb to 2017 to 2018). Study-wide context: The cases were 25 to 30 women with histologically confirmed HPV16-related CIN3 or worse, and 2 of those women had invasive cancers. The controls were around 26 women whose single incident HPV16 infection cleared within 12 months with no development of precancer or cancer. Blood from cases was collected at the visit where the lesion was first found, while blood from controls was collected once the infection could no longer be detected. For cases, the median interval between lesion detection and blood sampling was about 140 days, with an interquartile range of about 85 to 210 days. Because only a few women had HLA typing data, the possibility that HLA type acted as a confounder could not be ruled out. This exploratory proof-of-principle case-control study, nested within the Guanacaste HPV Natural History Study in Costa Rica, compared TCR repertoires among women with different cervical HPV16 outcomes. Cases and controls were matched on year of sample collection and on age within five years. Cases had a median age of roughly 35 years compared with 38 to 40 for controls, and baseline characteristics showed no significant differences between the groups. The parent cohort enrolled over 8,500 women aged 18 or older in Guanacaste, Costa Rica, in about 1993 to 1995 and followed the women for six to eight years. Five blinded duplicates per group were added as quality controls, giving 60 or so samples: around 50 participants and 10 replicates.

Points the paper makes about the study in general: Cases had lower TRBV6-7 relative abundance than controls (around 0.11% versus 0.15%; Bonferroni P = 0.0008). TCR repertoire richness was significantly higher in CIN3+ cases than in controls across sequencing depths, while evenness did not differ. Because of the cross-sectional design, the study could not determine whether the associations came before infection or resulted from infection, and neither effector/memory subsets nor HPV-specific T cells were isolated. By combining richness with V gene abundances, random forest classifiers separated cases from controls with an estimated AUC of about 0.86. Because the number of T cells per sample was unknown, the richness differences could reflect varying T-cell content rather than repertoire biology.

Recombination joined TRBV20-1 with TRBJ2-7; the D gene is possibly TRBD1, with 6 bases matching. The material sequenced was blood buffy coat. The source of this sequence is a woman aged 18 to 75 with a cervical HPV16 infection that either progressed to CIN3+ or cleared (not recorded which). The CDR3 protein sequence reads: CSARGAGDFYEQYF. The sequenced CDR3 bases are TGCAGTGCTAGAGGCGCAGGGGATTTCTACGAG.